This entry lists 23 T cell receptor beta chains sequenced from one sample in a study of CD4+ T cells in melanoma. TCRdb's table, derived via immunoSEQ multiplex PCR, lists solely in-frame clones and lacks some. The sample records approximately 20,000 clones, around 82% being singletons. The sequencing sample was made of cells from a culture (not recorded whether cultured in vitro). These receptors came from a human donor with melanoma.

V gene TRBV5-6 combines with J gene TRBJ1-5, with D possibly matching TRBD1 (5 bases). The germline V and J ends were trimmed by 0 bases and 2 bases, with 12 bases remaining between them. Germline lookup yields CDR1 SGHDT and CDR2 YYEEEE. The CDR3 consists of 16 residues. CDR3 sequence reads: CASSLAGTGRNQPQHF. The CDR3 bases are TGTGCCAGCAGCTTGGCCGGGACGGGCCGCAATCAGCCCCAGCATTTT.

V is TRBV11-2 and J is TRBJ2-3; D not resolved. The germline V and J ends were trimmed by 3 bases and 3 bases, with 10 bases remaining between them. Germline values: CDR1 SGHAT, CDR2 FQNNGV. CDR3 length equals 14 residues. CDR3 protein: CASSFQDQTDTQYF. In DNA form, the CDR3 reads TGTGCCAGCAGCTTCCAGGACCAGACAGATACGCAGTATTTT.

The rearrangement uses TRBV12-5 and TRBJ2-7, with TRBD1 matching over 8 bases. Unmatched junction bases numbered 10, after V lost 6 bases and J lost 3 bases. The CDR3 runs to 15 residues. The germline V gene encodes CDR1 LGHNT and CDR2 FRNRAP. The CDR3 nucleotides are TGTGCTAGTGGATTAGGACAGGGTGGGGGCTACGAGCAGTACTTC. It yields the protein CASGLGQGGGYEQYF.

This sequence joins TRBV10-3 and TRBJ2-3; 8 positions agree with TRBD1. The V gene end was trimmed by 2 bases and the J gene end by 6 bases; junction bases not matched to a gene: 7. Germline assignment: CDR1 ENHRY and CDR2 SYGVKD. The CDR3 spans 15 residues. The CDR3 sequence: CAISERGQGEDTQYF. In nucleotides, the CDR3 is TGTGCCATCAGTGAGCGAGGACAGGGCGAGGATACGCAGTATTTT.

This clone was seen a handful of times. CDR3: CASRDEGHSNQPQHF. CDR3 DNA: TGTGCCAGCAGGGACGAGGGGCATAGCAATCAGCCCCAGCATTTT. The chain has TRBV6-6 and TRBJ1-5; perhaps TRBD1 as D (5 bases). This CDR3 spans 15 amino acids. In germline, CDR1 is MNHNY, CDR2 SVGAGI (reference sequence). V was trimmed by 6 bases and J by 0 bases, leaving 12 bases between them.

This clone was seen a handful of times. This chain links TRBV9 with TRBJ2-2; 10 nucleotides agree with TRBD2. Germline values: CDR1 SGDLS, CDR2 YYNGEE. After removal of 1 base from V and 5 bases from J, the junction contained 14 bases not matched to a gene. CDR3 length: 19 amino acids. CDR3 amino acids: CASSVKRAGAGGLTGELFF. CDR3 sequence (DNA): TGTGCCAGCAGCGTAAAAAGAGCGGGAGCGGGGGGGCTTACCGGGGAGCTGTTTTTT.

The chain recombines TRBV7-9 with TRBJ1-5; D ambiguous. The CDR3 is 15 amino acids. CDR1 and CDR2 (germline): SEHNR, FQNEAQ (reference sequence). V was pared by 7 bases and J by 9 bases, with 22 bases between. The CDR3 is CASTQGRGSIRPQHF. CDR3 sequence (DNA): TGTGCCAGCACCCAAGGTCGAGGGTCCATCCGGCCCCAGCATTTT.

The chain recombines TRBV4-2 with TRBJ1-1; no firm D call. The germline V gene has CDR1 LGHNA and CDR2 YNFKEQ. The CDR3 sequence is 14 residues long. V was pared by 5 bases and J by 3 bases, with 13 bases between. The chain's CDR3 is CASSSRVVDTEAFF. The CDR3 coding sequence is TGTGCCAGCAGCTCTCGGGTGGTCGACACTGAAGCTTTCTTT.

This clone was picked up a small number of times. Here the CDR3 reads CASSLGQIYEQYF. The CDR3, as DNA: TGCGCCAGCAGCTTGGGTCAGATCTACGAGCAGTACTTC. The J gene is TRBJ2-7, the V gene TRBV5-1, with no clear D. V dropped 0 bases and J dropped 3 bases, with 7 bases sitting between them. This CDR3 region has 13 residues. CDR1 is SGHRS, CDR2 YFSETQ, per germline. Together with reference TRBV5-1 and TRBJ2-7, the CDR3 gives the full variable domain: KAGVTQTPRYLIKTRGQQVTLSCSPISGHRSVSWYQQTPGQGLQFLFEYFSETQRNKGNFPGRFSGRQFSNSRSEMNVSTLELGDSALYLCASSLGQIYEQYFGPGTRLTVT.

The chain uses TRBV4-1 and TRBJ1-2; D possibly corresponds to TRBD1 (5 bases). Germline V gene sequence: CDR1 MGHRA, CDR2 YSYEKL. The CDR3 extends over 13 amino acids. V shed 5 bases and J shed 2 bases, with 9 bases lying between them. In DNA, the CDR3 is TGCGCCAGCAGCTTACAGGCGAACTATGGCTACACCTTC. Residues: CASSLQANYGYTF.

The V call is TRBV25-1, the J call TRBJ2-2; no clear D. CDR3 size: 16 residues. Per the germline V gene, CDR1 is MGHDK and CDR2 is SYGVNS. V gave up 7 bases and J gave up 0 bases, with 15 bases separating them. The CDR3 nucleotides are TGTGCCAGCATGAGCGCGTTTCTCTCGAACACCGGGGAGCTGTTTTTT. Translated, it gives CASMSAFLSNTGELFF.

The chain has TRBV5-5 and TRBJ2-1, with D possibly called TRBD1 or TRBD2 (5 bases each). V shed 5 bases and J shed 13 bases, with 16 bases lying between them. Per germline, CDR1 SGHKS and CDR2 YYEKEE (reference sequence). There are 12 residues in the CDR3. Here the CDR3 reads CASSRGRTAQFF. In nucleotides, the CDR3 is TGTGCCAGCAGTCGGGGACGCACAGCACAGTTCTTC.

The J gene is TRBJ1-6, the V gene TRBV5-1, with D maybe TRBD1 (6 bases). CDR3 length: 16 residues. The germline V gene encodes CDR1 SGHRS and CDR2 YFSETQ. V lost 2 bases to trimming and J lost 10 bases, with 19 bases between them. The CDR3 reads CASSLQGSYSVSPLHF. CDR3 coding DNA: TGCGCCAGCAGCTTACAGGGTAGCTATTCGGTGTCACCCCTCCACTTT.

The chain carries TRBV5-1 and TRBJ2-1; 7 bases align to TRBD1. The V gene's germline CDR1 is SGHRS and CDR2 YFSETQ. The CDR3 length is 15 residues. V lost 1 base to trimming and J lost 4 bases; unmatched junction nucleotides: 5. The CDR3 coding sequence is TGCGCCAGCAGCTTGATGCCGGGACAGTACAATGAGCAGTTCTTC. It yields the protein CASSLMPGQYNEQFF. The complete variable domain, with remaining parts taken from reference TRBV5-1 and TRBJ2-1, reads KAGVTQTPRYLIKTRGQQVTLSCSPISGHRSVSWYQQTPGQGLQFLFEYFSETQRNKGNFPGRFSGRQFSNSRSEMNVSTLELGDSALYLCASSLMPGQYNEQFFGPGTRLTVL.

The V and J genes are TRBV13 and TRBJ2-7, with 10 bases identical to TRBD2. The germline CDR1 and CDR2 sequences are PRHDT and FYEKMQ (reference sequence). V lost 6 bases to trimming and J lost 4 bases; unmatched junction nucleotides: 6. The CDR3 contains 14 residues. The CDR3: CASRQRGGTYEQYF. CDR3 DNA sequence: TGTGCCAGCAGGCAGCGGGGGGGCACGTACGAGCAGTACTTC.

In its sample, this clone was seen a few times. This chain joins TRBV6-1 and TRBJ1-3, with unresolved D. Deletions cut 2 bases from V and 4 bases from J, with 3 bases between. The CDR3 consists of 12 residues. The germline gives CDR1 MNHNS, CDR2 SASEGT. The DNA for the CDR3 is TGTGCCAGCAGTGAATCCGGAAACACCATATATTTT. It is translated as CASSESGNTIYF.

The rearrangement links TRBV14 to TRBJ1-1; TRBD1 aligns across 9 bases. The V segment lost 3 bases and the J segment 5 bases; nucleotides outside the gene matches: 10. This CDR3 has 16 residues. Germline V gives CDR1 SGHDN, CDR2 FVKESK. The CDR3, as DNA: TGTGCCAGCAGCCATGGAACAGGGGGCTGGTGGACTGAAGCTTTCTTT. Amino acid sequence: CASSHGTGGWWTEAFF.

The rearrangement uses TRBV4-2 and TRBJ1-2; 8 bases are shared with TRBD1. Germline assignment: CDR1 LGHNA and CDR2 YNFKEQ. This CDR3 is built from 16 residues. Trimming removed 0 bases from V and 3 bases from J; junction bases left unmatched: 6. CDR3: CASSQDAGGSYYGYTF. Here the CDR3 DNA reads TGTGCCAGCAGCCAAGATGCAGGGGGCAGTTACTATGGCTACACCTTC.

The V and J genes are TRBV11-2 and TRBJ2-3; a weak D match, TRBD2 (6 bases). Germline CDR1 and CDR2: SGHAT and FQNNGV. Trimming cost V 2 bases and J 5 bases, with 11 bases left between them. The CDR3 consists of 14 residues. The DNA of the CDR3 is TGTGCCAGCAGCTTACTCCTGGGGGGAGATACGCAGTATTTT. It translates to CASSLLLGGDTQYF.

The rearrangement joins TRBV30 to TRBJ1-5; 7 bases map to TRBD1. The CDR3 length is 14 residues. The trim removed 0 bases at V and 6 bases at J, leaving 5 bases unmatched. Germline CDR1 is GTSNPN and CDR2 is SVGIG (reference sequence). CDR3 in amino acids: CAWSVQGGPQPQHF. The CDR3, as DNA: TGTGCCTGGAGTGTACAAGGGGGCCCTCAGCCCCAGCATTTT.

The V and J genes are TRBV6-6 and TRBJ1-1, with D perhaps TRBD1 (6 bases). Germline V gene data show CDR1 as MNHNY and CDR2 as SVGAGI (reference sequence). Trimming shortened V by 7 bases and J by 6 bases, and 18 bases separated the two germline ends. This CDR3 has 14 residues. The CDR3 protein is CASNTQGGLSEAFF. The CDR3 DNA is TGTGCCAGCAATACACAGGGAGGCTTATCTGAAGCTTTCTTT.

The chain employs TRBV5-1 and TRBJ2-3, with D hard to call. Per the germline V gene, CDR1 is SGHRS and CDR2 is YFSETQ. Trimming removed 0 bases at V and 6 bases at J, with 11 bases between. The CDR3 has 14 residues. For the CDR3, the DNA is TGCGCCAGCAGCTTGGAACAGTCGGTGGATACGCAGTATTTT. Protein product: CASSLEQSVDTQYF.

This chain connects TRBV11-2 to TRBJ1-2, with D tentatively TRBD1 (5 bases). Germline V gene lookup returns CDR1 SGHAT and CDR2 FQNNGV. V lost 0 bases to trimming and J lost 3 bases, with 8 bases between them. The CDR3 loop spans 14 amino acids. In DNA, the CDR3 is TGTGCCAGCAGCTTAGAGGCAGGGTACTATGGCTACACCTTC. Translation: CASSLEAGYYGYTF. The entire variable domain, with the rest obtained from reference TRBV11-2 and TRBJ1-2, is as follows: EAGVAQSPRYKIIEKRQSVAFWCNPISGHATLYWYQQILGQGPKLLIQFQNNGVVDDSQLPKDRFSAERLKGVDSTLKIQPAKLEDSAVYLCASSLEAGYYGYTFGSGTRLTVV.